The T cell receptor beta chain under discussion was sequenced for a study of T cell responses to AZD1222 COVID-19 vaccine. Study-level findings and limits: Mostly white British, mostly female donors; authors suggested clonal diversity may be underestimated.

Assay: immunoSEQ multiplex PCR; the TCRdb copy retains only in-frame clones and omits some. Of more than 150,000 clones in the sample, 70% to 90% were seen once. Germline-derived CDR1 and CDR2 are MDHEN and SYDVKM. The CDR3 runs 14 residues. With 7 bases clipped from V and 8 bases from J, the junction kept 7 bases outside the gene matches. This clone was seen only once. The antigen is not known. Sequencing was performed on peripheral blood, taken on day 0 of AZD1222 vaccination. The receptor's source is an adult in good health. The rearrangement links TRBV28 to TRBJ2-1; TRBD2 matches at 11 bases. As DNA, the CDR3 is TGTGCCAGCATTACTAGCGGGAGATACGATGAGCAGTTCTTC. Translation: CASITSGRYDEQFF. The entire variable domain, with the rest obtained from reference TRBV28 and TRBJ2-1, is as follows: DVKVTQSSRYLVKRTGEKVFLECVQDMDHENMFWYRQDPGLGLRLIYFSYDVKMKEKGDIPEGYSVSREKKERFSLILESASTNQTSMYLCASITSGRYDEQFFGPGTRLTVL.